This is a list of T cell receptor beta chains from one sample in a study of blood T cell repertoires in COVID-19. Sequenced by immunoSEQ multiplex PCR; TCRdb stores in-frame clones only, minus some. The table has some 300,000 clones, roughly 91% seen once. The sequencing input was PBMCs or T cells enriched from blood (not recorded which). The receptors here all came from a woman in her 50s who had been exposed to COVID-19. The CDR3 runs from the conserved cysteine through the conserved F or W. The order of the fields is V gene, J gene, clone size, D gene, CDR3 protein, CDR3 DNA. The D gene is left open where the match is weak. The size entry is marked missing in some rows and otherwise reads once, few, many or a size class.

TRBV6-5,TRBJ2-7,NA,TRBD1,CASSFRGGTGDYEQYF,TGTGCCAGCAGTTTCCGAGGAGGGACAGGGGACTACGAGCAGTACTTC
TRBV5-1,TRBJ2-3,NA,TRBD2,CASSLVAGANTDTQYF,TGCGCCAGCAGCTTGGTAGCGGGGGCCAACACAGATACGCAGTATTTT
TRBV7-9,TRBJ2-5,NA,NA,CASSQAPGETQYF,TGTGCCAGCAGCCAAGCCCCGGGGGAGACCCAGTACTTC
TRBV4-1,TRBJ2-1,NA,TRBD2,CASSLGLAGAGYEQFF,TGCGCCAGCAGCCTGGGACTAGCGGGGGCAGGGTATGAGCAGTTCTTC
TRBV4-1,TRBJ1-4,NA,NA,CASSLPGATNEKLFF,TGCGCCAGCAGCCTCCCAGGGGCAACTAATGAAAAACTGTTTTTT
TRBV11-1,TRBJ2-1,NA,TRBD1,CASSPQQGRDEQFF,TGTGCCAGCAGCCCTCAACAGGGGCGGGATGAGCAGTTCTTC
TRBV6-1,TRBJ1-4,NA,NA,CASSEAGAGTNEKLFF,TGTGCCAGCAGTGAAGCGGGGGCAGGGACTAATGAAAAACTGTTTTTT
TRBV7-2,TRBJ1-1,NA,NA,CASSFHGRGNTEAFF,TGTGCCAGCAGCTTCCATGGTAGGGGGAACACTGAAGCTTTCTTT
TRBV10-3,TRBJ2-2,NA,TRBD1,CAISRSGGFDTGELFF,TGTGCCATCAGTAGGTCAGGGGGTTTTGACACCGGGGAGCTGTTTTTT
TRBV7-9,TRBJ2-6,once,NA,CASSLRGRDSGANVLTF,TGTGCCAGCAGCTTAAGGGGGCGGGACTCTGGGGCCAACGTCCTGACTTTC
TRBV30,TRBJ1-2,NA,NA,CAWSVAQDYGYTF,TGTGCCTGGAGTGTAGCCCAGGACTATGGCTACACCTTC
TRBV5-1,TRBJ1-1,NA,TRBD1,CASSYPRDRVGGSSEAFF,TGCGCCAGCAGCTACCCCCGGGACAGGGTTGGCGGTAGCTCTGAAGCTTTCTTT
TRBV28,TRBJ2-1,once,NA,CASSLVRGREQFF,TGTGCCAGCAGTTTAGTCAGGGGACGTGAGCAGTTCTTC
TRBV11-2,TRBJ1-2,NA,TRBD1,CASSPDREYGYTF,TGTGCCAGCAGCCCGGACAGGGAGTATGGCTACACCTTC
TRBV5-1,TRBJ1-2,once,NA,CASSLASGTEGGYTF,TGCGCCAGCAGCTTGGCGTCTGGGACGGAGGGTGGCTACACCTTC
TRBV19,TRBJ1-6,NA,TRBD1,CASSETGGAGNSPLHF,TGTGCCAGTAGTGAAACAGGGGGCGCGGGTAATTCACCCCTCCACTTT
TRBV5-4,TRBJ2-3,NA,TRBD2,CASSTYTTSGGSDTQYF,TGTGCCAGCAGCACCTACACAACTAGCGGGGGTTCGGATACGCAGTATTTT
TRBV5-6,TRBJ2-5,NA,NA,CASSFSGSGQETQYF,TGTGCCAGCAGCTTTAGTGGAAGCGGCCAAGAGACCCAGTACTTC
TRBV23-1,TRBJ1-2,NA,NA,CASSQSFPQASYGYTF,TGCGCCAGCAGTCAATCCTTTCCACAGGCAAGCTATGGCTACACCTTC
TRBV4-1,TRBJ2-7,NA,NA,CASSQEWGGAYEQYF,TGCGCCAGCAGCCAAGAATGGGGGGGGGCATACGAGCAGTACTTC
TRBV6-5,TRBJ1-4,NA,NA,CASIGTRNEKLFF,TGTGCCAGCATAGGGACAAGAAATGAAAAACTGTTTTTT
TRBV28,TRBJ2-7,NA,TRBD2,CASSFSGGADYEQYF,TGTGCCAGCAGTTTTAGCGGGGGGGCCGATTACGAGCAGTACTTC
TRBV6-1,TRBJ1-2,NA,NA,CASSETRGRGYTF,TGTGCCAGCAGTGAAACGCGGGGAAGAGGCTACACCTTC
TRBV4-2,TRBJ1-6,NA,NA,CASSSRRGGDSPLHF,TGTGCCAGCAGCTCAAGGCGGGGGGGGGATTCACCCCTCCACTTT
TRBV5-1,TRBJ1-6,many,NA,CASSSGEGLGALHF,TGCGCCAGCAGCTCGGGCGAGGGTCTTGGCGCCCTCCACTTT
TRBV28,TRBJ1-5,NA,NA,CASNRDSNQPQHF,TGTGCCAGCAATCGGGATAGCAATCAGCCCCAGCATTTT
TRBV5-1,TRBJ2-3,NA,TRBD2,CASSLALSGGLTDTQYF,TGCGCCAGCAGCTTGGCCTTAAGCGGGGGGTTGACAGATACGCAGTATTTT
TRBV9,TRBJ2-1,NA,TRBD1,CASSAGQGANEQFF,TGTGCCAGCAGCGCCGGACAGGGGGCCAATGAGCAGTTCTTC